These 2 T cell receptor beta chains share one sample of origin, sequenced in a study of T cells in Graves' hyperthyroidism and ophthalmopathy (dated by TCRdb to the late 2010s). Preparation of the library involved multiplex PCR. The listed sequencing device is Illumina HiSeq 2000. Amplification of TCR beta CDR3 regions was carried out from RNA transcripts. For the first round of RT-PCR on the TCR CDR3, the HTBI primer set was used together with the Qiagen OneStep RT-PCR kit. TCRdb trimmed public reads at Q25 via fastp, called clones via MiXCR and kept in-frame beta chains. Merged by CDR3 protein, the rows form single entries marked with the most common genes and DNA. For this sample the table gives a few hundred thousand distinct CDR3 sequences, of which around 45% were detected only once. The ten biggest clones cover roughly 8.2% of the sample. The sequencing input was peripheral blood or thyroid tissue (not recorded which). The receptors were gathered from a woman in her late teens or twenties with Graves' hyperthyroidism. Donor details come from another sample of the same person, matched by shared clones.

The chain combines TRBV2 with TRBJ2-2; D unclear. CDR1 is SNHLY, CDR2 FYNNEI, per germline. Deletions cut 6 bases from V and 6 bases from J, with 8 bases between. The CDR3 contains 12 residues. The CDR3: CASRNTAGELFF. The CDR3 DNA reads TGTGCCAGCAGGAATACCGCCGGGGAGCTGTTTTTT.

This clonotype was observed at least ten times. The chain carries TRBV7-9 and TRBJ1-1; no clear D. Germline assignment: CDR1 SEHNR and CDR2 FQNEAQ (reference sequence). The CDR3 is made up of 13 amino acids. Trimming removed 1 base at V and 4 bases at J, with 7 bases between. CDR3 amino acids: CASSLGEFTEAFF. CDR3 bases: TGTGCCAGCAGCTTAGGGGAATTCACTGAAGCTTTCTTT.